This TCR beta chain stems from a study of cytomegalovirus exposure and HLA in healthy donors. The PCR contained 60 Vbeta and 13 Jbeta primers. TCRdb keeps only in-frame clones here, not all; method: immunoSEQ multiplex PCR. The sample contains 150,000 to 200,000 clones, about 76% of which appear only once. This clone was found once. Per germline, CDR1 SSHAT and CDR2 FNYEAQ (reference sequence). The CDR3 sequence is 17 residues long. The V end was cut by 5 bases, the J end by 5 bases, with 22 bases between. The specimen sequenced was PBMCs. This sequence originates from a female donor in good health and CMV-seronegative. The rearrangement joins TRBV7-7 to TRBJ1-5; no clear D. CDR3: CASSPRPADKKDQPQHF. Written as DNA, the CDR3 is TGTGCCAGCAGCCCCAGGCCCGCCGACAAAAAAGATCAGCCCCAGCATTTT.